This paragraph reports one T cell receptor (beta chain). This entry is derived from a study of blood T cell repertoires in COVID-19. CDR1 is SGHAT and CDR2 is FQNNGV in the germline V gene. CDR3 size: 13 residues. The trim removed 5 bases at V and 1 base at J, leaving 1 base unmatched. Repertoires were generated with immunoSEQ multiplex PCR, while TCRdb's copy carries only in-frame clones and drops some. The table records over 150,000 clones, just under 85% of them present only once. The receptor's source is a woman in her sixties with acute or convalescent COVID-19. The specimen sequenced was peripheral blood. The rearrangement uses TRBV11-2 and TRBJ2-5, with 7 bases lining up with TRBD1. CDR3 sequence (DNA): TGTGCCAGCAGCCGGGACAGCCAAGAGACCCAGTACTTC. It translates to CASSRDSQETQYF.